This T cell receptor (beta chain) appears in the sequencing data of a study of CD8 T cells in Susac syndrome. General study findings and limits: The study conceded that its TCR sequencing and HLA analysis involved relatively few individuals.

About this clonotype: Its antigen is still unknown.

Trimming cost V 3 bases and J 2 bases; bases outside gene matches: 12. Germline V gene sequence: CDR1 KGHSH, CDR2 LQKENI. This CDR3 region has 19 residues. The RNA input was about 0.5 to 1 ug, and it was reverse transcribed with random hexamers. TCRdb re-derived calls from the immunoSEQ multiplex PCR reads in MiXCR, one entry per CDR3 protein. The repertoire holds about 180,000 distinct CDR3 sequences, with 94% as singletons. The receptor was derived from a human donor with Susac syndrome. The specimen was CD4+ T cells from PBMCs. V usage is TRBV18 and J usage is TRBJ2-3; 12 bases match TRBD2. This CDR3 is CASSPGASGGAWLTDTQYF. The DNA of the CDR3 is TGTGCCAGCTCACCGGGAGCTAGCGGGGGGGCCTGGCTCACAGATACGCAGTATTTT.